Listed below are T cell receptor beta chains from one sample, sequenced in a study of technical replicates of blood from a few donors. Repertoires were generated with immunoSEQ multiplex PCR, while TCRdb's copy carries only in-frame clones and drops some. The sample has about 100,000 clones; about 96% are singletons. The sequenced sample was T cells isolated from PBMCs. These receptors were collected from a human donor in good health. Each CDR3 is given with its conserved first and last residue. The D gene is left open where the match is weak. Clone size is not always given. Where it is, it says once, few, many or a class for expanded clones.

CDR3nt: TGTGCCAGCAGGCAAACAGGGGTGAGGACTGAAGCTTTCTTT
CDR3aa: CASRQTGVRTEAFF
v_gene: TRBV6-5
j_gene: TRBJ1-1
d_gene: TRBD1
abundance: NA

CDR3nt: TGTGCCAGCAGCTTATGGGGGGCGGGAGGCGAACAAACGCAGTATTTT
CDR3aa: CASSLWGAGGEQTQYF
v_gene: TRBV11-2
j_gene: TRBJ2-3
d_gene: TRBD2
abundance: NA

CDR3nt: TGTGCCACGGACAGCATTAACACCGGGGAGCTGTTTTTT
CDR3aa: CATDSINTGELFF
v_gene: TRBV19
j_gene: TRBJ2-2
d_gene: NA
abundance: NA

CDR3nt: TGTGCCAGCAGCTCAACAGGGTCAGCTAATGAAAAACTGTTTTTT
CDR3aa: CASSSTGSANEKLFF
v_gene: TRBV7-2
j_gene: TRBJ1-4
d_gene: NA
abundance: NA

CDR3nt: TGTGCTAGCAGCTTAGACAGGGGGGATACAGATACGCAGTATTTT
CDR3aa: CASSLDRGDTDTQYF
v_gene: TRBV7-7
j_gene: TRBJ2-3
d_gene: TRBD1
abundance: NA

CDR3nt: TGTGCCAGCAGTTACAGAGGAGGGACAGATACGCAGTATTTT
CDR3aa: CASSYRGGTDTQYF
v_gene: TRBV6-6
j_gene: TRBJ2-3
d_gene: NA
abundance: NA

CDR3nt: TGTGCCATCAGTGAGAAAGGACAGGGCGGAGAGACCCAGTACTTC
CDR3aa: CAISEKGQGGETQYF
v_gene: TRBV10-3
j_gene: TRBJ2-5
d_gene: TRBD1
abundance: NA

CDR3nt: TGTGCCAGCAGCAAAGTACAGGGACATTTCTACGAGCAGTACTTC
CDR3aa: CASSKVQGHFYEQYF
v_gene: TRBV21-1
j_gene: TRBJ2-7
d_gene: NA
abundance: NA

CDR3nt: TGTGCCAGCAGCATTAACAGGGGAAATCAGCCCCAGCATTTT
CDR3aa: CASSINRGNQPQHF
v_gene: TRBV7-2
j_gene: TRBJ1-5
d_gene: TRBD1
abundance: NA

CDR3nt: TGTGCCAGCAGTTTATATGGGCACACTGAAGCTTTCTTT
CDR3aa: CASSLYGHTEAFF
v_gene: TRBV27
j_gene: TRBJ1-1
d_gene: NA
abundance: NA

CDR3nt: TGTGCCAGTAGTATGAGATCGGGGTACACCGGGGAGCTGTTTTTT
CDR3aa: CASSMRSGYTGELFF
v_gene: TRBV19
j_gene: TRBJ2-2
d_gene: NA
abundance: NA

CDR3nt: TGCGCCAGCAGACCGGGACACAGCGAGCAGTTCTTC
CDR3aa: CASRPGHSEQFF
v_gene: TRBV5-1
j_gene: TRBJ2-1
d_gene: NA
abundance: NA

CDR3nt: TGTGCCAGCAGCCAATCCCTAGCGGCAAGCTCCTACAATGAGCAGTTCTTC
CDR3aa: CASSQSLAASSYNEQFF
v_gene: TRBV7-9
j_gene: TRBJ2-1
d_gene: TRBD2
abundance: NA

CDR3nt: TGTGCCAGCAGCTCCCCGAGACAGGGGATGAACACTGAAGCTTTCTTT
CDR3aa: CASSSPRQGMNTEAFF
v_gene: TRBV7-2
j_gene: TRBJ1-1
d_gene: TRBD1
abundance: NA

CDR3nt: TGTGCCACCAGCAGAGACGTGGGGACAGAGCAGTTCTTC
CDR3aa: CATSRDVGTEQFF
v_gene: TRBV15
j_gene: TRBJ2-1
d_gene: NA
abundance: NA

CDR3nt: TGTGCCAGCAGCTTCCGGGACAAGGAAGCTTTCTTT
CDR3aa: CASSFRDKEAFF
v_gene: TRBV13
j_gene: TRBJ1-1
d_gene: NA
abundance: NA

CDR3nt: TGTGCCTGCGCCGGGAGCGGGAGTGGTACCACCGGGGAGCTGTTTTTT
CDR3aa: CACAGSGSGTTGELFF
v_gene: TRBV30
j_gene: TRBJ2-2
d_gene: TRBD2
abundance: NA

CDR3nt: TGTGCCAGCAGTACGACTAGCGGGAGACACTACGAGCAGTACTTC
CDR3aa: CASSTTSGRHYEQYF
v_gene: TRBV6-5
j_gene: TRBJ2-7
d_gene: TRBD2
abundance: once

CDR3nt: TGTGCCAGCAGTACTACCGTCGTTGCCGGGGAGCTGTTTTTT
CDR3aa: CASSTTVVAGELFF
v_gene: TRBV5-5
j_gene: TRBJ2-2
d_gene: NA
abundance: NA

CDR3nt: TGTGCCAGCAGTCAGGATAGCTCCTACGAGCAGTACTTC
CDR3aa: CASSQDSSYEQYF
v_gene: TRBV7-2
j_gene: TRBJ2-7
d_gene: NA
abundance: NA

CDR3nt: TGTGCCAGCAGTACAGGGGCCGAGCAGTTCTTC
CDR3aa: CASSTGAEQFF
v_gene: TRBV25-1
j_gene: TRBJ2-1
d_gene: TRBD1
abundance: NA

CDR3nt: TGTGCCAGCAGCTTAGCAGGGGACAGTATCTACGAGCAGTACTTC
CDR3aa: CASSLAGDSIYEQYF
v_gene: TRBV7-2
j_gene: TRBJ2-7
d_gene: TRBD1
abundance: NA

CDR3nt: TGTGCCAGCAGCTTCGCGAGGTTCGAGCAGTACTTC
CDR3aa: CASSFARFEQYF
v_gene: TRBV7-2
j_gene: TRBJ2-7
d_gene: NA
abundance: NA

CDR3nt: TGCGCCAGCAGCCAAGTAGGGCTAGCGGGAGTTGAGCAGTTCTTC
CDR3aa: CASSQVGLAGVEQFF
v_gene: TRBV4-3
j_gene: TRBJ2-1
d_gene: TRBD2
abundance: NA

CDR3nt: TGTGCCAGTAGGGCGACAGGGCTTGATTCCTACAATGAGCAGTTCTTC
CDR3aa: CASRATGLDSYNEQFF
v_gene: TRBV19
j_gene: TRBJ2-1
d_gene: TRBD1
abundance: NA

CDR3nt: TGTGCCAGCAGCCAACCCCGACAGACCCCTGAAGCTTTCTTT
CDR3aa: CASSQPRQTPEAFF
v_gene: TRBV11-2
j_gene: TRBJ1-1
d_gene: NA
abundance: NA

CDR3nt: TGTGCCATCAGTGAGTCCTGGGACAGAAGGGACTATGGCTACACCTTC
CDR3aa: CAISESWDRRDYGYTF
v_gene: TRBV10-3
j_gene: TRBJ1-2
d_gene: TRBD1
abundance: NA

CDR3nt: TGTGCCAGCAGCCCTAGTGGGACAAGGGCGGTCCAAGAGACCCAGTACTTC
CDR3aa: CASSPSGTRAVQETQYF
v_gene: TRBV2
j_gene: TRBJ2-5
d_gene: NA
abundance: NA

CDR3nt: TGTGCCAGCAGCTTAGCCGCTAGCGGGACGTACGAGCAGTACTTC
CDR3aa: CASSLAASGTYEQYF
v_gene: TRBV7-2
j_gene: TRBJ2-7
d_gene: TRBD2
abundance: NA

CDR3nt: TGTGCCAGCAGCCCGAGGACAGGGAATCAGCCCCAGCATTTT
CDR3aa: CASSPRTGNQPQHF
v_gene: TRBV7-2
j_gene: TRBJ1-5
d_gene: TRBD1
abundance: NA

CDR3nt: TGTGCCAGCAGCTTAGGGGGGGACACTGAAGCTTTCTTT
CDR3aa: CASSLGGDTEAFF
v_gene: TRBV7-8
j_gene: TRBJ1-1
d_gene: NA
abundance: few

CDR3nt: TGTGCCAGCAGCTCAGAGGTCCCGGGAGTAGGTGGCGAGCAGTACTTC
CDR3aa: CASSSEVPGVGGEQYF
v_gene: TRBV7-6
j_gene: TRBJ2-7
d_gene: NA
abundance: NA

CDR3nt: TGCGCCAGCAGCTTGCGCCTAGCTGGAGATACGCAGTATTTT
CDR3aa: CASSLRLAGDTQYF
v_gene: TRBV5-1
j_gene: TRBJ2-3
d_gene: NA
abundance: NA

CDR3nt: TGTGCCAGCAGCTTATTGCCACTAGCAAACACCGGGGAGCTGTTTTTT
CDR3aa: CASSLLPLANTGELFF
v_gene: TRBV7-9
j_gene: TRBJ2-2
d_gene: NA
abundance: NA

CDR3nt: TGCGCCAGCAGCCAAGATCACGAGCCCGGGGAGCTGTTTTTT
CDR3aa: CASSQDHEPGELFF
v_gene: TRBV4-1
j_gene: TRBJ2-2
d_gene: NA
abundance: NA

CDR3nt: TGTGCCATCAGTTTACAGGGACAGGTGAACACTGAAGCTTTCTTT
CDR3aa: CAISLQGQVNTEAFF
v_gene: TRBV10-3
j_gene: TRBJ1-1
d_gene: TRBD1
abundance: NA

CDR3nt: TGCGCCAGCAGCCAAGGAGGCCTAGCGGCCCCCATTACGCAGTATTTT
CDR3aa: CASSQGGLAAPITQYF
v_gene: TRBV4-1
j_gene: TRBJ2-3
d_gene: TRBD2
abundance: once